The rows below give T cell receptor beta chains drawn from one sample of a study of OX40 agonist ivuxolimab in advanced cancers. Assay: immunoSEQ multiplex PCR; the TCRdb copy retains only in-frame clones and omits some. The table includes about 25,000 clones, roughly 80% detected once. The material was CD4+ or CD8+ T cells sorted from blood, obtained in a trial of the OX40 agonist ivuxolimab. The receptor set was obtained from an adult with an advanced solid tumor such as melanoma, head and neck, liver or kidney cancer. Both conserved end residues are part of each CDR3. D genes are given only for firm matches. Clone sizes are given selectively: once, few, many, or a class where the clone is expanded.

V	J	D	size	CDR3	DNA
TRBV7-9	TRBJ1-3	-	-	CASSLGNSGNTIYF	TGTGCCAGCAGCTTAGGCAACTCTGGAAACACCATATATTTT
TRBV5-1	TRBJ2-7	TRBD1	once	CASSTGTGSLDEQYF	TGCGCCAGCAGTACTGGGACAGGGTCGCTTGACGAGCAGTACTTC
TRBV9	TRBJ2-3	-	-	CASSVEGELITDTQYF	TGTGCCAGCAGCGTAGAGGGCGAATTGATCACAGATACGCAGTATTTT
TRBV6-5	TRBJ2-2	-	-	CASERLNTGELFF	TGTGCCAGCGAGAGACTGAATACCGGGGAGCTGTTTTTT
TRBV9	TRBJ2-7	-	-	CASALPGAEQYF	TGTGCCAGCGCCCTGCCGGGGGCCGAGCAGTACTTC
TRBV6-1	TRBJ2-7	-	-	CASSEAGGEQYF	TGTGCCAGCAGTGAAGCAGGAGGCGAGCAGTACTTC
TRBV30	TRBJ1-5	-	-	CAWSDNRGQPQHF	TGTGCCTGGAGCGACAATAGGGGGCAGCCCCAGCATTTT
TRBV9	TRBJ1-1	-	few	CASSVELNTEAFF	TGTGCCAGCAGCGTAGAGTTGAACACTGAAGCTTTCTTT
TRBV2	TRBJ2-7	-	once	CASSWGGYEQYF	TGTGCCAGCAGCTGGGGAGGTTACGAGCAGTACTTC
TRBV4-1	TRBJ2-7	-	-	CASSQGKSYEQYF	TGCGCCAGCAGCCAAGGGAAATCCTACGAGCAGTACTTC
TRBV28	TRBJ1-5	-	once	CASSLVEGVTPTNQPQHF	TGTGCCAGCAGTTTAGTGGAGGGGGTGACCCCGACAAATCAGCCCCAGCATTTT
TRBV2	TRBJ2-2	TRBD1	-	CARQGAGTGELFF	TGTGCCAGACAGGGGGCGGGCACCGGGGAGCTGTTTTTT
TRBV6-4	TRBJ2-1	-	-	CASSDGDHNEQFF	TGTGCCAGCAGTGACGGGGATCACAATGAGCAGTTCTTC
TRBV7-8	TRBJ2-6	TRBD2	-	CASSLAVAGGRYGANVLTF	TGTGCCAGCAGCTTAGCGGTAGCGGGGGGGCGATACGGGGCCAACGTCCTGACTTTC
TRBV27	TRBJ2-1	-	-	CASSLIGPYNEQFF	TGTGCCAGCAGTTTAATAGGACCCTACAATGAGCAGTTCTTC
TRBV7-8	TRBJ2-2	TRBD1	once	CASSFRTGVNTGELFF	TGTGCCAGCAGCTTCAGGACAGGAGTGAACACCGGGGAGCTGTTTTTT
TRBV19	TRBJ1-1	-	once	CATSPGRAYTEAFF	TGTGCCACAAGCCCGGGGAGGGCCTACACTGAAGCTTTCTTT
TRBV7-3	TRBJ1-1	-	-	CASSLGGATEAFF	TGTGCCAGCAGCTTAGGGGGGGCAACTGAAGCTTTCTTT
TRBV7-2	TRBJ2-5	TRBD2	-	CASSPTGLASETQYF	TGTGCCAGCAGCCCTACGGGACTAGCTTCAGAGACCCAGTACTTC
TRBV7-2	TRBJ1-1	-	-	CASSPGRVTEAFF	TGTGCCAGCAGCCCCGGACGGGTCACTGAAGCTTTCTTT
TRBV7-9	TRBJ2-5	-	few	CASSSVASYQETQYF	TGTGCCAGCAGCTCAGTAGCGTCTTATCAAGAGACCCAGTACTTC